This TCR beta chain was sequenced during a study of vaccination and CD4 T cells after COVID-19 (dated by TCRdb to 2022 to 2024). Background on the whole study: Convalescent patients had a positive SARS-CoV-2 result on nasal swab PCR, and of these patients, several had mild disease and one had severe disease. The convalescent cohort included six males and four females, with two Hispanic individuals, seven Caucasians, two Asians and one multiracial person. Each participant got two doses of either the Pfizer-BioNTech BNT162b2 vaccine (n=8) or the Moderna mRNA-1273 vaccine (n=2). Post-COVID blood samples were collected from convalescent patients a median of approximately 100 days after diagnosis, with a range of about 30 to 161 days. Post-vaccine blood samples were collected a median of approximately 77 days after the second vaccine dose, ranging from roughly 12 to 250 days. Overlapping spike peptide pools from SARS-CoV-2 and from the common cold coronaviruses HCoV-NL63, HCoV-OC43 and HCoV-229E were used as culture stimuli. As controls, cultures received a CEFX viral epitope pool (the positive control), an HIV-1 Nef peptide pool (the negative control), or no peptide at all. In 10 COVID-19 convalescent patients and a handful of infection-naive healthy vaccine recipients, the spike-specific CD4+ TCR repertoire before mRNA vaccination was compared with the repertoire after mRNA vaccination. Findings and caveats that apply to the study as a whole: Relatively few convalescent patients were included in the study, and early timepoints after natural infection were not analyzed. An increase in the median number of SARS-CoV-2-reactive clonotypes from approximately 20 after infection to 38 after vaccination was observed, but the change was not found to be significant. In convalescent patients, a median 86.3% of post-vaccine SARS-CoV-2-reactive clones were detected only after vaccination, and vaccine-specific priming was suggested by this finding. In convalescent patients, nearly all vaccine-specific clones (304 of 307) were found to be mono-reactive for SARS-CoV-2 spike rather than cross-reactive with common cold coronaviruses.

Note on this clonotype: Its antigen remains undetermined. Per-base quality was not reported, and no clone a single base away is much larger than it.

The treatment or condition tag for this specimen amounts to: roughly 10-day PBMC culture with coronavirus spike peptide pools or control peptides (ViraFEST assay). The study used the ViraFEST assay, which expanded antigen-specific T cells with peptide pools and then identified expanded clonotypes by TCR sequencing. Positive SARS-CoV-2 PCR tests in the convalescent patients dated from March to December 2020, before Alpha, Beta and Delta variants emerged in the United States. PBMCs were cultured at two million per well in IMDM supplemented with approximately 5% human AB serum and about 9.6 IU/ml IL-2, with approximately 11 ug/ml peptide pools added. On days 3 and 7, half of the culture medium was replaced with fresh IL-2-containing medium. After 10 days of culture, CD4+ T cells were isolated by negative selection using the EasySep CD4+ T cell isolation kit. Ficoll-Paque Plus gradient centrifugation was used to isolate PBMCs from whole blood, and the isolated PBMCs were then either used fresh or cryopreserved at -140C. Each culture condition was generally run in triplicate wells.

Libraries were made using PCR. TCR sequencing of DNA from cultured CD4+ T cells used the Oncomine TCR Beta short-read assay at the Johns Hopkins FTIC core. The QIAamp micro DNA kit was used to extract genomic DNA from the cultured CD4+ T cells. Oncomine TCR Beta libraries from cultured CD4+ T cells were pooled using unique dual indexes and sequenced on an Illumina iSeq 100. The paper's processing steps were these. Non-productive sequences were removed, and CDR3s not starting with C, not ending with F or W, or shorter than 7 amino acids were discarded. The MANAFEST web application was used to identify antigen-specific clonotypes by comparing peptide-stimulated wells against reference wells and other culture wells. Positive clones required FDR below 0.05, an odds ratio above 5, and productive frequency above 0.1% in at least two of three replicate wells. Clonotypes that were significantly expanded in both SARS-CoV-2 spike wells and at least one common cold coronavirus spike condition were defined as cross-reactive. Levenshtein distances (stringdist) and unrooted phylogenetic trees (ape) in R version 3.6.1 were used to assess CDR3 homology. TCRdb trimmed the raw reads at Q25, called clones with MiXCR and kept productive beta chains. Every distinct CDR3 protein forms one entry, paired with its most common genes and DNA. These V and J calls rely on TCRdb rather than the paper's analysis. Here the sample has under 20,000 distinct CDR3 sequences; approximately 57% occur a single time. The top ten clonotypes cover roughly 6.7% of the sample.

The specimen was CD4+ T cells from blood, cultured in vitro, collected before SARS-CoV-2 vaccination. The TCR was taken from a human donor who had recovered from COVID-19.

The DNA is TGTGCCTGGAGTGAGACTAGCGGGGGGACCCAGTACTTC. It encodes CAWSETSGGTQYF. In this chain, TRBV30 is recombined with TRBJ2-5; a stretch of 12 junction bases matches TRBD2. The CDR3 holds 13 amino acids from the cysteine to the phenylalanine. The kept DNA is CDR3 alone, 39 bases in frame from the first base. The germline V gene (reference sequence) provides CDR1 GTSNPN and CDR2 SVGIG. V is trimmed back by 1 base and J by 7 bases, and the junction contains 1 base that no gene match accounts for. Supplemented by the reference TRBV30 and TRBJ2-5 proteins around the CDR3, the complete variable domain is SQTIHQWPATLVQPVGSPLSLECTVEGTSNPNLYWYRQAAGRGLQLLFYSVGIGQISSEVPQNLSASRPQDRQFILSSKKLLLSDSGFYLCAWSETSGGTQYFGPGTRLLVL.